The 7 T cell receptor beta chains below were found in one sample sequenced in a study of technical replicates of blood from a handful of donors. Here immunoSEQ multiplex PCR was the method, and the copy in TCRdb shows in-frame clones only, minus some. The sample lists almost 70,000 clones, about 87% seen once, with approximately 5% in the top ten. The sample taken for sequencing was PBMCs. Receptors were obtained from a human donor in good health. Some clones in this sample may be carry-over from other donors' samples.

The V call is TRBV27, the J call TRBJ1-2; D perhaps matches TRBD1 (5 bases). CDR3 length equals 14 residues. Trimming cost V 5 bases and J 7 bases, with 17 bases left between them. Germline assignment: CDR1 MNHEY and CDR2 SMNVEV (reference sequence). In nucleotides, the CDR3 is TGTGCCAGCAGTGGGCAAGCAGGGTTGGCTGGCTACACCTTC. As protein: CASSGQAGLAGYTF.

The chain joins TRBV7-2 to TRBJ2-7; 7 nucleotides align to TRBD2. Germline values: CDR1 SGHTA, CDR2 FQGNSA. CDR3 length: 15 amino acids. V lost 1 base and J lost 2; bases outside the gene matches: 5. The DNA for the CDR3 is TGTGCCAGCAGCTTAGTGGCTAGCGGAACCTACGAGCAGTACTTC. As protein: CASSLVASGTYEQYF.

J is TRBJ2-7 and V is TRBV19; D is possibly TRBD1 (6 bases). The length of the CDR3 is 14 residues. Germline V lookup: CDR1 LNHDA, CDR2 SQIVND (reference sequence). V was pared by 6 bases and J by 2 bases, with 14 bases between. The CDR3 region is CASSRGGPTYEQYF. CDR3 nucleotides: TGTGCCAGTAGCCGAGGGGGTCCCACCTACGAGCAGTACTTC.

The chain links TRBV20-1 to TRBJ2-5; D is ambiguous. There are 11 residues in the CDR3. V dropped 3 bases and J dropped 5 bases, with 7 bases sitting between them. Germline CDR1 reads DFQATT; CDR2 reads SNEGSKA (reference sequence). The CDR3 region is CSASPEETQYF. For the CDR3, the DNA is TGCAGTGCTAGCCCTGAGGAGACCCAGTACTTC.

This clone appeared a few times. J is TRBJ2-2 and V is TRBV18; no clear D gene. The CDR3 spans 12 residues. CDR1 is KGHSH and CDR2 is LQKENI in the germline V gene. V was clipped by 3 bases and J by 5 bases, with 4 bases between them. The CDR3 DNA reads as TGTGCCAGCTCACCGCGAACCGGGGAGCTGTTTTTT. Residues: CASSPRTGELFF.

The J gene is TRBJ2-3, the V gene TRBV6-4; a possible D gene is TRBD2 (5 bases). CDR3 length: 13 amino acids. Germline V CDR1 and CDR2: MRHNA, SNTAGT. The ends were cut back, 2 bases at V and 4 bases at J, with 7 bases in the middle. As DNA, the CDR3 is TGTGCCAGCAGTGACGGAGGAGCAGATACGCAGTATTTT. As protein: CASSDGGADTQYF.

The chain links TRBV4-1 to TRBJ1-2; no firm D call. This CDR3 spans 13 amino acids. V was shortened by 0 bases and J by 5 bases, with 7 bases between the two germline ends. Germline loops: CDR1 MGHRA, CDR2 YSYEKL. CDR3 sequence reads: CASSQERSYGYTF. CDR3 DNA: TGCGCCAGCAGCCAAGAACGGTCGTATGGCTACACCTTC.